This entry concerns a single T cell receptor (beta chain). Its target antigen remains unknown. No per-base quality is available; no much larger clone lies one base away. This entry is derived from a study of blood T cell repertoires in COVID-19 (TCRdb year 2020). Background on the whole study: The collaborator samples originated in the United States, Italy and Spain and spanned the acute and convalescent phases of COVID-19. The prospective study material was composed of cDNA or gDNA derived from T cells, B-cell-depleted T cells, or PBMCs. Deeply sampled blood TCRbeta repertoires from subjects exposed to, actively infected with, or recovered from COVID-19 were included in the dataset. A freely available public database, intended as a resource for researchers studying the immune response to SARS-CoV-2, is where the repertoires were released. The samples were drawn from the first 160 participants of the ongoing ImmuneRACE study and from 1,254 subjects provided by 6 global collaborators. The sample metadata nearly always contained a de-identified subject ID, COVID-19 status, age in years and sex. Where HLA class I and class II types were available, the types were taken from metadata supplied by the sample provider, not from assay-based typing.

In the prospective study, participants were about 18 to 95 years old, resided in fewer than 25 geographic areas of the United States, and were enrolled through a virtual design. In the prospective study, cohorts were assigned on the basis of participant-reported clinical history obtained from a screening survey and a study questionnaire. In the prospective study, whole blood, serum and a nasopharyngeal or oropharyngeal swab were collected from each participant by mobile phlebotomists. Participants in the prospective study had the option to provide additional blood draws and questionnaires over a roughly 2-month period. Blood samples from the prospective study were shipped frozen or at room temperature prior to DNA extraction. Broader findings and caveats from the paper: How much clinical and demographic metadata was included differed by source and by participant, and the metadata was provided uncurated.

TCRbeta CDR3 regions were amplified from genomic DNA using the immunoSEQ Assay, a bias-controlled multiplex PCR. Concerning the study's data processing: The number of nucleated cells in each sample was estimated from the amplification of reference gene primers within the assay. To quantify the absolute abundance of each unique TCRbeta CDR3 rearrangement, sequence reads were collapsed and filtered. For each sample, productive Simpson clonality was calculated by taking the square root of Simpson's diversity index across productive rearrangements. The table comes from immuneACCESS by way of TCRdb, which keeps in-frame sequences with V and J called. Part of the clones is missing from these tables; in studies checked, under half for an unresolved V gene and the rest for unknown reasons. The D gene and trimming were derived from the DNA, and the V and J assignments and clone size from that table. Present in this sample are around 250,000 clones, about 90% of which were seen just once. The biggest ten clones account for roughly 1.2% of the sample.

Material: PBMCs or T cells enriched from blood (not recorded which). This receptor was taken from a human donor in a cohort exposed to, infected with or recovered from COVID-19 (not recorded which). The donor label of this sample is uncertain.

DNA sequence: TGCGCCAGCAGCTTCGCCGGGACAGCCTACGAGCAGTACTTC. It translates to CASSFAGTAYEQYF. The V and J genes are TRBV5-1 and TRBJ2-7; TRBD1 aligns with 7 central bases. The CDR3 spans 14 residues, from the cysteine through the phenylalanine. Only CDR3 DNA is held: 42 bases, read in frame from base 1. Compared with germline, V lacks 2 bases and J lacks 2 bases; bases without a gene match: 4. The germline V gene encodes CDR1 SGHRS and CDR2 YFSETQ.